One and the same sample provided the 3 T cell receptor beta chains below, sequenced in a study of cytomegalovirus exposure and HLA in healthy donors. Sequencing used immunoSEQ multiplex PCR; TCRdb keeps in-frame clones, though not all of them. The table shows 90,000 or so clones, with approximately 96% occurring only once. The sample consisted of PBMCs. These receptors originate from a man between 18 and 29 years old in good health and CMV-seronegative.

This clone was observed a single time. J is TRBJ1-5 and V is TRBV2, with TRBD1 matching over 9 bases. Per the germline V gene, CDR1 is SNHLY and CDR2 is FYNNEI. Germline trimming cut 7 bases from V and 1 base from J; bases unmatched to any gene: 5. The CDR3 covers 15 residues. CDR3 bases: TGTGCCAGCACGGGGACAGGGAGAAGCAATCAGCCCCAGCATTTT. Encoded protein: CASTGTGRSNQPQHF. The full variable domain, in which reference TRBV2 and TRBJ1-5 provide the parts outside the CDR3, is EPEVTQTPSHQVTQMGQEVILRCVPISNHLYFYWYRQILGQKVEFLVSFYNNEISEKSEIFDDQFSVERPDGSNFTLKIRSTKLEDSAMYFCASTGTGRSNQPQHFGDGTRLSIL.

The V call is TRBV2, the J call TRBJ1-4; tentatively, D is TRBD1 (5 bases). This CDR3 comprises 15 residues. Germline V CDR1 and CDR2: SNHLY, FYNNEI. V lost 2 bases and J lost 7, with 14 bases in between. In DNA, the CDR3 is TGTGCCAGCAGTGAATGGGAGGGGTTAATTGAAAAACTGTTTTTT. Translating gives CASSEWEGLIEKLFF.

Notes on this clone: At one end, the junction sequence differs from germline, possibly due to a read error. The genes are TRBV7-8 and TRBJ1-1; 8 bases are shared with TRBD1. Germline CDR1 is SGHVS and CDR2 is FQNEAQ. CDR3 length equals 13 residues. For the CDR3, the DNA is TGTGCCAGCAGCTTAAGCGGGACAGGAACGACGCGGTTT. It codes for CASSLSGTGTTRF.